Each of the 20 T cell receptor beta chains below was sequenced from the same sample in a study of T-cell reconstitution after alpha-beta-depleted transplantation in children. Construction of the TCRbeta library involved unique molecular identifiers. TCRdb re-called the PCR reads with MiXCR, one entry per CDR3 protein. The table includes hundreds of thousands of distinct CDR3 sequences, about 8.2% detected once. This specimen consisted of PBMCs, mostly from graft donor cells, obtained 360 days after TCRalphabeta/CD19-depleted stem cell transplant. The receptors come from a male patient under 10 years old who had a stem cell transplant for acute myeloid leukemia, so the T cells may come from the graft donor.

This clonotype has a handful of counts. This chain links TRBV19 with TRBJ2-1, with a weak D call TRBD1 (5 bases). Germline values: CDR1 LNHDA, CDR2 SQIVND (reference sequence). The CDR3 consists of 13 residues. With 3 bases removed from V and 6 bases from J, the gap between germline ends came to 9 bases. Here the CDR3 reads CASSILGANEQFF. In nucleotides, the CDR3 is TGTGCCAGTAGTATCCTAGGGGCCAATGAGCAGTTCTTC. Variable domain in full (rest from reference TRBV19 and TRBJ2-1): DGGITQSPKYLFRKEGQNVTLSCEQNLNHDAMYWYRQDPGQGLRLIYYSQIVNDFQKGDIAEGYSVSREKKESFPLTVTSAQKNPTAFYLCASSILGANEQFFGPGTRLTVL.

In this sample, this clonotype turned up a few times. The chain has TRBV5-1 and TRBJ2-2, with 9 bases lining up with TRBD1. The CDR3 loop spans 15 amino acids. Germline CDR1 and CDR2: SGHRS and YFSETQ. The junction had 3 bases not matched to a gene; V was cut back by 1 base and J by 5 bases. CDR3 sequence: CASSLLTGGTGELFF. The CDR3 DNA sequence: TGCGCCAGCAGCTTGTTGACAGGGGGTACCGGGGAGCTGTTTTTT. Full variable domain (outside the CDR3, taken from reference TRBV5-1 and TRBJ2-2): KAGVTQTPRYLIKTRGQQVTLSCSPISGHRSVSWYQQTPGQGLQFLFEYFSETQRNKGNFPGRFSGRQFSNSRSEMNVSTLELGDSALYLCASSLLTGGTGELFFGEGSRLTVL.

This clonotype was detected ten times or more. V is TRBV12-3 or TRBV12-4 and J is TRBJ1-5, with D perhaps TRBD1 (5 bases). The V end lost 6 bases, the J end lost 6 bases, and 21 bases lay between the germline ends. The CDR3 has 16 amino acids. CDR3: CASSSAMGRVGQPQHF. The CDR3 DNA follows: TGTGCCAGCAGCTCCGCGATGGGCAGGGTAGGTCAGCCCCAGCATTTT.

This clonotype came up many times. This chain connects TRBV28 to TRBJ2-3; TRBD1 or TRBD2 may be the D gene (6 bases each). CDR3 length: 13 amino acids. CDR1 is MDHEN, CDR2 SYDVKM, per germline. V gave up 10 bases and J gave up 6 bases, with 17 bases separating them. The DNA of the CDR3 is TGTGCCACAGGAGGGGGGCAGGAGGATACGCAGTATTTT. Translating gives CATGGGQEDTQYF.

This clonotype was picked up many times. The CDR3 DNA follows: TGTGCCAGCAGCTTAGTGCCTTACACTGAAGCTTTCTTT. It codes for CASSLVPYTEAFF. V is TRBV11-2 and J is TRBJ1-1; no clear D gene. With 1 base removed from V and 3 bases from J, the gap between germline ends came to 6 bases. This CDR3 is 13 amino acids long. The germline CDR1 and CDR2 sequences are SGHAT and FQNNGV.

This clonotype was observed a handful of times. CDR3 amino acids: CASSQGLAGGSGELFF. For the CDR3, the DNA is TGTGCCAGCAGTCAGGGACTAGCGGGGGGATCCGGGGAGCTGTTTTTT. The chain links TRBV12-3 or TRBV12-4 to TRBJ2-2; 15 bases fit TRBD2. The CDR3 runs to 16 residues. The junction had 4 bases not matched to a gene; V was cut back by 5 bases and J by 6 bases.

The J gene is TRBJ2-7, the V gene TRBV10-3; 8 positions match TRBD1. Germline V gene data show CDR1 as ENHRY and CDR2 as SYGVKD. CDR3 length: 15 amino acids. V was clipped by 6 bases and J by 0 bases; unmatched bases: 7. This CDR3 reads CAISDGQGTSYEQYV. The CDR3 region has the DNA TGTGCCATCAGCGACGGACAGGGCACCTCCTACGAGCAGTACGTC.

The chain recombines TRBV4-3 with TRBJ2-1; D tentatively reads TRBD1 or TRBD2 (5 bases each). CDR3 size: 17 residues. Trimming removed 0 bases from V and 0 bases from J, with 12 bases in between. Germline lookup yields CDR1 LGHNA and CDR2 YSLEER. The CDR3 sequence is CASSQDGDRTSYNEQFF. The DNA of the CDR3 is TGCGCCAGCAGCCAAGACGGGGACCGGACCTCCTACAATGAGCAGTTCTTC.

Ten or more counts support this clonotype. This chain links TRBV6-5 with TRBJ1-1; no clear D. The CDR3 length is 14 residues. The V gene lost 0 bases and the J gene lost 2 bases, with 7 bases spanning the gap. Per the germline V gene, CDR1 is MNHEY and CDR2 is SVGAGI. The CDR3 sequence: CASSYSAGNTEAFF. CDR3 sequence (DNA): TGTGCCAGCAGTTACTCGGCGGGAAACACTGAAGCTTTCTTT.

In its sample, this clonotype was seen many times. This rearrangement joins TRBV12-3 or TRBV12-4 to TRBJ2-2; 10 bases match TRBD1. The CDR3 is 14 amino acids. V lost 5 bases and J lost 4; bases outside the gene matches: 1. CDR3 in DNA: TGTGCCAGCAGTCGGACAGGGGGCACCGGGGAGCTGTTTTTT. Residues: CASSRTGGTGELFF.

V gene TRBV24-1 combines with J gene TRBJ1-5; D gene unclear. V was pared by 4 bases and J by 0 bases, with 9 bases between. This CDR3 spans 15 amino acids. Germline V CDR1 and CDR2: KGHDR, SFDVKD. The CDR3 DNA is TGTGCCACCAGTGACGCGGGATATAGCAATCAGCCCCAGCATTTT. Protein: CATSDAGYSNQPQHF.

There are many counts of this clonotype. The rearrangement links TRBV20-1 to TRBJ2-5, with a weak D call TRBD1 (5 bases). V was clipped by 1 base and J by 5 bases, with 11 bases between them. Germline CDR1 is DFQATT and CDR2 is SNEGSKA (reference sequence). The CDR3 sequence is 13 residues long. The CDR3 loop is CSARVQGVETQYF. In DNA, the CDR3 is TGCAGTGCTAGAGTTCAGGGTGTGGAGACCCAGTACTTC.

The chain joins TRBV27 to TRBJ2-7; D is uncertain. Trimming cost V 2 bases and J 2 bases, with 13 bases left between them. CDR3 size: 15 residues. Germline assignment: CDR1 MNHEY and CDR2 SMNVEV (reference sequence). The CDR3 DNA reads TGTGCCAGCAGTTTAATCCACGCAGTACCCTACGAGCAGTACTTC. This sequence encodes CASSLIHAVPYEQYF.

There are a few counts of this clonotype. This rearrangement joins TRBV6-2 or TRBV6-3 to TRBJ2-3; D is unresolved. The CDR3 contains 15 residues. CDR1 and CDR2 (germline): MNHEY, SVGEGT. The V end was cut by 6 bases, the J end by 4 bases, with 17 bases between. CDR3 in amino acids: CASRGPGLRADTQYF. CDR3 bases: TGTGCCAGCAGAGGGCCCGGGCTCCGGGCAGATACGCAGTATTTT.

Points on this clonotype: A much larger clone lies one base from this, so it may be a read error. This chain connects TRBV6-2 or TRBV6-3 to TRBJ2-7; D is possibly TRBD2 (6 bases). The CDR3 runs to 12 residues. CDR1 and CDR2 from the germline V gene are MNHEY and SVGEGT. The CDR3 DNA reads as TGTGCCAGCGGTTACGCGGGGTACGAGCAGTACTTC. This encodes CASGYAGYEQYF.

This clonotype was seen many times. The chain carries TRBV29-1 and TRBJ2-7; D tentatively reads TRBD1 or TRBD2 (5 bases each). The CDR3 is 12 amino acids. V lost 7 bases to trimming and J lost 5 bases, with 15 bases between them. Germline lookup yields CDR1 SQVTM and CDR2 ANQGSEA. This CDR3 is CSASSRGHEQYF. The CDR3 nucleotides are TGCAGCGCATCGAGTAGGGGACACGAGCAGTACTTC.

The CDR3 sequence is CASSLGQGSKNIQYF. CDR3 bases: TGTGCCAGCAGTTTGGGCCAGGGATCCAAAAACATTCAGTACTTC. The chain couples TRBV28 to TRBJ2-4; weak D call: TRBD1 (5 bases). This CDR3 has 15 amino acids. Trimming removed 3 bases at V and 2 bases at J, with 11 bases between. CDR1 is MDHEN and CDR2 is SYDVKM in the germline V gene.

This chain uses TRBV20-1 with TRBJ1-1, with D perhaps TRBD1 (6 bases). The V gene lost 0 bases and the J gene lost 5 bases, with 13 bases spanning the gap. This CDR3 has 14 residues. Germline V gives CDR1 DFQATT, CDR2 SNEGSKA (reference sequence). Written as DNA, the CDR3 is TGCAGTGCTAGAGATTTCAGGGGTGGAACTGAAGCTTTCTTT. Translating it yields CSARDFRGGTEAFF.

V and J are TRBV7-8 and TRBJ1-1, with 10 bases matching TRBD1. Trimming cost V 5 bases and J 1 base; bases outside gene matches: 4. CDR1 and CDR2 from the germline V gene are SGHVS and FQNEAQ. CDR3 length: 15 residues. The CDR3 sequence is CASSGWTGGNTEAFF. In DNA, the CDR3 is TGTGCCAGCAGCGGATGGACAGGGGGGAACACTGAAGCTTTCTTT.

V gene TRBV20-1 combines with J gene TRBJ1-4, with D maybe TRBD1 (5 bases). This CDR3 comprises 15 residues. Germline V gives CDR1 DFQATT, CDR2 SNEGSKA (reference sequence). V was clipped by 3 bases and J by 4 bases, with 15 bases between them. DNA for the CDR3: TGCAGTGCTAGTGAGGGGTCTTCGGGTAATGAAAAACTGTTTTTT. Its protein is CSASEGSSGNEKLFF.